The T cell receptor (beta chain) under discussion was sequenced for a study of untreated major depressive disorder. Overall study results and limits: Sequencing comparisons covered only three preselected Vbeta families. Compared with controls, depressed patients showed more TRBV05-01 (Vbeta 5.1) usage in CD4+ T cells. TRBV25-01 and TRBV02-01 followed the flow pattern without significance.

Trimming took off 8 bases at V and 6 bases at J, with 16 bases between the two ends. Germline values: CDR1 GTSNPN, CDR2 SVGIG (reference sequence). This CDR3 region has 12 residues. In this sample, this clone turned up a few times. The antigen remains undetermined. Profiled with immunoSEQ multiplex PCR; TCRdb holds only in-frame clones, not every one. The table has around 13,000 clones, 85% to 95% seen once. For sex, age, current smoking status and body mass index, every depressed patient had a pairwise-matched non-depressed control. CD4+ T cell purity was typically approximately 94%. V usage is TRBV30 and J usage is TRBJ1-2; unclear D gene. This clonotype was sampled from a young woman with major depressive disorder. The sample was CD4+ T cells from PBMCs. The CDR3 DNA reads as TGTGCCGGAAAGGACGTATTCCATGGCTACACCTTC. This encodes CAGKDVFHGYTF.